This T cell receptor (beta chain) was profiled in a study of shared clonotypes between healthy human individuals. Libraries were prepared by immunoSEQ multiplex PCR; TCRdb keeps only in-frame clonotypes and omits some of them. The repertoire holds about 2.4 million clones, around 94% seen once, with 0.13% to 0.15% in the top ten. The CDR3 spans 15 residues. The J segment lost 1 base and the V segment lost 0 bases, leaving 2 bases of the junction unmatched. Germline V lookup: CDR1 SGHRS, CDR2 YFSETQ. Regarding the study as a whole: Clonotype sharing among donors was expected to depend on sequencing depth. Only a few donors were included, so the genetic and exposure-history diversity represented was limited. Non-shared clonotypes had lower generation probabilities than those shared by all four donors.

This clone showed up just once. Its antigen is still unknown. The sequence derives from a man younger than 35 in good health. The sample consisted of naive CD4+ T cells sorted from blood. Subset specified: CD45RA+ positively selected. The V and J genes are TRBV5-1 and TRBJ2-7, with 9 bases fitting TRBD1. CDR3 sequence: CASSLETGGSYEQYF. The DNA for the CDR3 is TGCGCCAGCAGCTTGGAGACAGGGGGTTCCTACGAGCAGTACTTC.